A single sample is the source of the 8 T cell receptor beta chains below, sequenced in a study of regulatory and conventional T cells in RAG deficiency. Sequencing used immunoSEQ multiplex PCR; TCRdb keeps in-frame clones, though not all of them. There are around 30,000 clones in the sample; approximately 90% occur only once, and 5.4% lies in the top ten. These sequences were also reported in another study, on regulatory T cells. That publication notes: The primer mix had 52 TRBV and 13 TRBJ primers.

Material for sequencing was CD8+ T cells sorted from blood. The receptors originated from a human donor in good health.

J is TRBJ2-3 and V is TRBV6-4, with 11 nucleotides matching TRBD2. The CDR3 is 16 amino acids. Germline lookup yields CDR1 MRHNA and CDR2 SNTAGT. Trimming took 1 base from V and 4 from J; bases not matched to a gene: 4. In DNA form, the CDR3 reads TGTGCCAGCAGTGACTTAGCGGGGGGGACACCAGATACGCAGTATTTT. Protein product: CASSDLAGGTPDTQYF.

This chain uses TRBV5-4 with TRBJ1-4, with 7 bases identical to TRBD1. This CDR3 is 19 amino acids long. CDR1 is SGHNT and CDR2 is YYREEE in the germline V gene (reference sequence). V lost 0 bases, J lost 1 base, and 12 bases stayed unmatched. The CDR3 region has the DNA TGTGCCAGCAGCTTGGGGACAGGCGACAACTTAGGAACTAATGAAAAACTGTTTTTT. Protein product: CASSLGTGDNLGTNEKLFF.

This sequence joins TRBV11-3 and TRBJ2-7, with 9 positions matching TRBD1. The CDR3 is made up of 14 amino acids. The V and J ends lost 5 bases and 0 bases, in that order; junction bases with no gene match: 2. In germline, CDR1 is SGHNT, CDR2 YENEEA. The CDR3 nucleotides are TGTGCCAGCAGCCGACAGGGGGTCTCCTACGAGCAGTACTTC. It encodes CASSRQGVSYEQYF.

J is TRBJ1-6 and V is TRBV9; no reliable D call. V was pared by 0 bases and J by 9 bases, with 7 bases between. There are 13 residues in the CDR3. The V gene's germline CDR1 is SGDLS and CDR2 YYNGEE. The CDR3 DNA sequence: TGTGCCAGCAGCGTAGGAACGGGTTCACCCCTCCACTTT. This translates into CASSVGTGSPLHF. Filled out from reference TRBV9 and TRBJ1-6, the complete variable domain reads DSGVTQTPKHLITATGQRVTLRCSPRSGDLSVYWYQQSLDQGLQFLIQYYNGEERAKGNILERFSAQQFPDLHSELNLSSLELGDSALYFCASSVGTGSPLHFGNGTRLTVT.

The J gene is TRBJ2-7, the V gene TRBV11-2; D is unclear. Germline V CDR1 and CDR2: SGHAT, FQNNGV. This CDR3 has 16 residues. With 0 bases removed from V and 2 bases from J, the gap between germline ends came to 14 bases. CDR3 sequence: CASSLDSGPDAYEQYF. The CDR3 coding sequence is TGTGCCAGCAGCTTAGATTCTGGACCGGATGCCTACGAGCAGTACTTC.

This sequence joins TRBV7-6 and TRBJ1-3; a weak D match, TRBD1 (5 bases). V was cut by 1 base and J by 4 bases, with 11 bases left in between. Germline assignment: CDR1 SGHVS and CDR2 FNYEAQ. This CDR3 region has 15 residues. CDR3 sequence: CASSLGQGYGNTIYF. CDR3 in DNA: TGTGCCAGCAGCTTAGGTCAGGGCTACGGAAACACCATATATTTT. Combining the CDR3 with reference TRBV7-6 and TRBJ1-3 gives the whole variable domain GAGVSQSPRYKVTKRGQDVALRCDPISGHVSLYWYRQALGQGPEFLTYFNYEAQQDKSGLPNDRFSAERPEGSISTLTIQRTEQRDSAMYRCASSLGQGYGNTIYFGEGSWLTVV.

This clone was observed a single time. The gene calls are TRBV5-1 and TRBJ1-1, with 9 bases matching TRBD1. V shed 4 bases, J shed 7 bases, and the junction held 11 bases outside the gene matches. The germline CDR1 and CDR2 sequences are SGHRS and YFSETQ. The CDR3 length is 15 residues. CDR3 sequence reads: CASSVWDRVGDEAFF. The CDR3, as DNA: TGCGCCAGCAGCGTCTGGGACAGGGTCGGAGATGAAGCTTTCTTT.

Written as DNA, the CDR3 is TGTGCCAGCAGTGGTGGGCCCAGCTCCTACAATGAGCAGTTCTTC. Protein: CASSGGPSSYNEQFF. V usage is TRBV6-5 and J usage is TRBJ2-1; no reliable D call. The CDR3 contains 15 residues. With 5 bases removed from V and 0 bases from J, the gap between germline ends came to 11 bases. Germline values: CDR1 MNHEY, CDR2 SVGAGI.